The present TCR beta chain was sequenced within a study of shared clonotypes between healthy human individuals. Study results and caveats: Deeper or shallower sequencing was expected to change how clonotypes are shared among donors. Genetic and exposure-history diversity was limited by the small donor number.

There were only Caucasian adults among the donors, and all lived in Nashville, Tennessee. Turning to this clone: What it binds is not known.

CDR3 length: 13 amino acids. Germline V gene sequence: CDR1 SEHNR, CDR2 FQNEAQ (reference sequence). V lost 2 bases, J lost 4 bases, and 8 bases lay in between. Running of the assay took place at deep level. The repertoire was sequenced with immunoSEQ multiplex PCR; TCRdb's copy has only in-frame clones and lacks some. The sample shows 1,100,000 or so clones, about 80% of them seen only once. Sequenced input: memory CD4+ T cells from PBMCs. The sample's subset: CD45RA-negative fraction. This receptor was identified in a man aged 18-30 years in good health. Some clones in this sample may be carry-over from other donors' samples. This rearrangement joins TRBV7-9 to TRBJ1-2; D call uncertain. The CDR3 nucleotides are TGTGCCAGCAGCTTAAAGACGGGCTATGGCTACACCTTC. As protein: CASSLKTGYGYTF.